This T cell receptor beta chain is from a study of PD-L1 blockade in urothelial cancer. Trimming at V came to 1 base and at J to 2 bases, leaving 3 bases not matched to a gene. Germline V gene data show CDR1 as SGHDT and CDR2 as YYEEEE. The CDR3 consists of 15 residues. Described time point: peripheral blood 6 weeks after treatment start. TCRdb keeps only in-frame clones here, not all; method: immunoSEQ multiplex PCR. In the table there are 40,000 to 55,000 clones, roughly nine tenths of which are singletons. Sequenced material: PBMCs, taken around atezolizumab (anti-PD-L1) treatment. The sequence came from a man aged 65-85 years with urothelial cancer. The rearrangement links TRBV5-6 to TRBJ2-7, with 10 positions matching TRBD1. The CDR3 is CASSLYGQGAYEQYF. In DNA form, the CDR3 reads TGTGCCAGCAGCTTGTACGGACAGGGGGCCTACGAGCAGTACTTC.